The sequence of this TCR beta chain was determined in a study of CD4+ T cells in melanoma. Study findings and constraints: A reported correlation linked neoantigen-specific CD4+ T cells to CD8+, macrophage and B cell function. In melanoma, neoantigen-specific CD4+ T cells reportedly differed in differentiation state.

Assay: immunoSEQ multiplex PCR; the TCRdb copy retains only in-frame clones and omits some. The table lists about 9,800 clones, about 72% of them singletons. On this clone: Its specificity is not known.

Between the trimmed V and J ends, which lost 0 bases and 7 bases, there was a span of 4 bases. The CDR3 consists of 11 residues. Germline values: CDR1 GTSNPN, CDR2 SVGIG (reference sequence). The sample consisted of cells from a culture (not recorded whether cultured in vitro). The receptor's source is a human donor with melanoma. This chain uses TRBV30 with TRBJ2-1; D unresolved. The CDR3 here is CAWSVRNEQFF. The CDR3, as DNA: TGTGCCTGGAGTGTCCGGAATGAGCAGTTCTTC. The full variable domain, rest sourced from reference TRBV30 and TRBJ2-1, is SQTIHQWPATLVQPVGSPLSLECTVEGTSNPNLYWYRQAAGRGLQLLFYSVGIGQISSEVPQNLSASRPQDRQFILSSKKLLLSDSGFYLCAWSVRNEQFFGPGTRLTVL.